These 10 T cell receptor beta chains were all obtained from the same sample, sequenced in a study of radiotherapy plus CTLA-4 blockade in lung cancer. Assay used: immunoSEQ multiplex PCR; TCRdb lists only in-frame clones, some missing. The sample lists fewer than 65,000 clones, approximately 80% occurring once. The source was peripheral blood, collected from a patient treated with radiotherapy plus ipilimumab. Receptors were obtained from a human donor with non-small cell lung cancer whose response to radiotherapy plus ipilimumab could not be evaluated.

The V gene is TRBV9, the J gene TRBJ2-3, with D possibly TRBD2 on 6 matching bases. This CDR3 is built from 14 residues. CDR1 is SGDLS and CDR2 is YYNGEE in the germline V gene. Trimming removed 4 bases at V and 3 bases at J, with 12 bases between. The CDR3 DNA sequence: TGTGCCAGCAGCCGGGGGAGTAGGACAGATACGCAGTATTTT. This translates into CASSRGSRTDTQYF. Combining the CDR3 with reference TRBV9 and TRBJ2-3 gives the whole variable domain DSGVTQTPKHLITATGQRVTLRCSPRSGDLSVYWYQQSLDQGLQFLIQYYNGEERAKGNILERFSAQQFPDLHSELNLSSLELGDSALYFCASSRGSRTDTQYFGPGTRLTVL.

This chain connects TRBV5-6 to TRBJ1-2; the D is unclear. Germline CDR1 SGHDT, CDR2 YYEEEE. The CDR3 contains 12 residues. V lost 3 bases to trimming and J lost 7 bases, with 10 bases between them. The CDR3, as DNA: TGTGCCAGCAGCTCGACATATTTTGGCTACACCTTC. Translation gives CASSSTYFGYTF.

This rearrangement joins TRBV15 to TRBJ2-7; 11 bases map to TRBD1. This CDR3 is 13 amino acids long. Germline lookup yields CDR1 LNHNV and CDR2 YYDKDF (reference sequence). The trim removed 8 bases at V and 2 bases at J, leaving 2 bases unmatched. The CDR3 sequence: CATRTGGTYEQYF. The CDR3 DNA sequence: TGTGCCACCCGGACAGGGGGCACCTACGAGCAGTACTTC.

The CDR3 spells CASSLGRGSVYGYTF. The CDR3 bases are TGTGCCAGCAGCTTAGGGCGGGGCTCGGTCTATGGCTACACCTTC. The chain joins TRBV7-9 to TRBJ1-2; a weak D match, TRBD1 (5 bases). Trimming cost V 1 base and J 4 bases, with 13 bases left between them. The CDR3 spans 15 residues. Germline assignment: CDR1 SEHNR and CDR2 FQNEAQ (reference sequence).

This chain joins TRBV29-1 and TRBJ2-3, with TRBD2 as a possible D gene (6 bases). Germline V gene sequence: CDR1 SQVTM, CDR2 ANQGSEA. V shed 8 bases and J shed 5 bases, with 20 bases lying between them. The CDR3 is 14 amino acids. In nucleotides, the CDR3 is TGCAGCCTCTGGGGGGACGGGGTCGGAGATACGCAGTATTTT. As protein: CSLWGDGVGDTQYF.

This clone was recorded a few times. V gene TRBV9 combines with J gene TRBJ2-5, with D possibly matching TRBD2 (7 bases). The germline CDR1 and CDR2 sequences are SGDLS and YYNGEE. Trimming removed 0 bases from V and 5 bases from J, with 8 bases in between. The CDR3 spans 13 residues. As DNA, the CDR3 is TGTGCCAGCAGCGTAGGCGGGGGCGAGACCCAGTACTTC. Translation: CASSVGGGETQYF.

The chain employs TRBV27 and TRBJ2-5, with TRBD2 identical over 12 bases. V dropped 0 bases and J dropped 2; count of bases not matched to a gene: 7. CDR1 is MNHEY and CDR2 is SMNVEV in the germline V gene (reference sequence). The CDR3 length is 18 residues. Written as DNA, the CDR3 is TGTGCCAGCAGTTTATCCCCGCCCACTAGCGGGGGGCAAGAGACCCAGTACTTC. Its translation is CASSLSPPTSGGQETQYF.

This clone was picked up a small number of times. The J gene is TRBJ2-1, the V gene TRBV19, with D maybe TRBD2 (6 bases). The CDR3 has 13 amino acids. V was shortened by 2 bases and J by 9 bases, with 11 bases between the two germline ends. Per germline, CDR1 LNHDA and CDR2 SQIVND (reference sequence). DNA for the CDR3: TGTGCCAGTAGTATAACGGGAGAGCGTGAGCAGTTCTTC. This codes for CASSITGEREQFF.

V is TRBV6-1 and J is TRBJ2-3, with 7 bases identical to TRBD2. The CDR3 consists of 13 residues. V lost 5 bases and J lost 1; bases outside the gene matches: 0. Germline-derived CDR1 and CDR2 are MNHNS and SASEGT. The CDR3 reads CASSRGGTDTQYF. CDR3 DNA sequence: TGTGCCAGCAGTCGGGGGGGCACAGATACGCAGTATTTT.

The chain joins TRBV7-9 to TRBJ2-5; TRBD1 matches 7 bases. The V and J ends lost 10 bases and 5 bases, in that order; junction bases with no gene match: 7. The CDR3 runs 12 residues. Germline V gene sequence: CDR1 SEHNR, CDR2 FQNEAQ (reference sequence). The CDR3: CATDRAGETQYF. The CDR3, as DNA: TGTGCCACAGACAGGGCCGGGGAGACCCAGTACTTC.